This TCR beta chain comes out of a study of blood T cell repertoires in COVID-19. Study-level background: The United States, Italy and Spain were the sources of the acute and convalescent COVID-19 samples.

Original processing methods: Reference gene primer amplification yielded estimated nucleated cell counts. Using immunoSEQ multiplex PCR, the repertoire was profiled, and TCRdb retains in-frame clones only, with some absent. V, J and clone size derive from that table, while D and trimming were established from the DNA sequence. The sample lists around 85,000 clones, around 89% occurring once. The sequence came from a woman of 80 years or more with active or convalescent COVID-19. The source material was peripheral blood.

The CDR3: CASSLSFQGLQHF. In DNA, the CDR3 is TGTGCCAGCAGTTTATCCTTCCAGGGCCTCCAGCATTTT. The chain uses TRBV27 and TRBJ1-5, with D possibly TRBD1 on 5 matching bases. CDR1 is MNHEY and CDR2 is SMNVEV in the germline V gene (reference sequence). CDR3 length: 13 amino acids. The V and J ends lost 0 bases and 12 bases respectively, with 12 bases between them.